The T cell receptor beta chain described here comes from a study of T cell changes during pregnancy in multiple sclerosis. Germline-derived CDR1 and CDR2 are MDHEN and SYDVKM. The CDR3 spans 15 residues. The V segment lost 4 bases and the J segment 5 bases; nucleotides outside the gene matches: 8. Only in-frame clones appear in the TCRdb table, and some are missing; sequencing was by immunoSEQ multiplex PCR. The sample includes about 67,000 clones, more than 85% of them seen just once. Only a few counts were recorded for this clone. This clonotype was obtained from a female donor with multiple sclerosis, enrolled in a pregnancy study. The sequenced sample was peripheral blood, obtained in the second trimester of pregnancy. The genes are TRBV28 and TRBJ1-1; 9 bases line up with TRBD1. Here the CDR3 DNA reads TGTGCCAGCAGTTCGCGAGGACAGGGGAGAACTGAAGCTTTCTTT. Its protein product is CASSSRGQGRTEAFF.